One and the same sample provided the 10 T cell receptor beta chains below, sequenced in a study of blood T cell repertoires in COVID-19. Assay: immunoSEQ multiplex PCR; the TCRdb copy retains only in-frame clones and omits some. The data contain roughly 350,000 clones, roughly 85% of them seen just once; the ten biggest clones take up under 4%. The specimen sequenced was peripheral blood. The origin of the receptors is a woman aged 18 to 35 with acute or convalescent COVID-19.

The CDR3 region is CASSLPGQGPSYEQYF. CDR3 sequence (DNA): TGTGCCAGCAGCTTGCCAGGACAGGGCCCTTCCTACGAGCAGTACTTC. The V gene is TRBV5-6, the J gene TRBJ2-7; TRBD1 agrees at 8 bases. Trimming at V came to 1 base and at J to 1 base, leaving 7 bases not matched to a gene. From germline, CDR1 is SGHDT and CDR2 YYEEEE. The CDR3 consists of 16 residues. Drawing the rest from reference TRBV5-6 and TRBJ2-7, the complete variable domain is DAGVTQSPTHLIKTRGQQVTLRCSPKSGHDTVSWYQQALGQGPQFIFQYYEEEERQRGNFPDRFSGHQFPNYSSELNVNALLLGDSALYLCASSLPGQGPSYEQYFGPGTRLTVT.

J is TRBJ2-1 and V is TRBV2; D remains ambiguous. The length of the CDR3 is 11 residues. Trimming stripped 4 bases from V and 7 bases from J, with 5 bases between. From germline, CDR1 is SNHLY and CDR2 FYNNEI. The CDR3 is CASSAGNEQFF. CDR3 in DNA: TGTGCCAGCAGTGCCGGTAATGAGCAGTTCTTC. The full variable domain, its missing parts supplied by reference TRBV2 and TRBJ2-1, is EPEVTQTPSHQVTQMGQEVILRCVPISNHLYFYWYRQILGQKVEFLVSFYNNEISEKSEIFDDQFSVERPDGSNFTLKIRSTKLEDSAMYFCASSAGNEQFFGPGTRLTVL.

DNA for the CDR3: TGTGCCACCAGTGATGGACAGGGTAGGGGCACAGATACGCAGTATTTT. It encodes CATSDGQGRGTDTQYF. The V call is TRBV24-1, the J call TRBJ2-3; 8 positions agree with TRBD1. The CDR3 runs 16 residues. V shed 3 bases and J 1 base; nucleotides not matched to a gene: 5. Looked up from germline, CDR1 is KGHDR and CDR2 is SFDVKD.

The CDR3 sequence is CASSTDRGLGTEAFF. CDR3 coding DNA: TGTGCCAGCAGCACTGACAGGGGGCTGGGCACTGAAGCTTTCTTT. The chain joins TRBV5-5 to TRBJ1-1; 10 bases match TRBD1. Per germline, CDR1 SGHKS and CDR2 YYEKEE (reference sequence). The V gene end was trimmed by 4 bases and the J gene end by 4 bases; junction bases not matched to a gene: 7. The CDR3 runs to 15 residues.

The V call is TRBV7-3, the J call TRBJ1-2, with D unresolved. The V and J ends lost 1 base and 6 bases respectively, with 9 bases between them. CDR1 and CDR2 from the germline V gene are SGHTA and FQGTGA. The CDR3 has 13 amino acids. CDR3 in amino acids: CASSLSTTDGYTF. CDR3 in DNA: TGTGCCAGCAGCTTAAGCACTACGGATGGCTACACCTTC. Looking up the rest from reference TRBV7-3 and TRBJ1-2 gives the full variable domain: GAGVSQTPSNKVTEKGKYVELRCDPISGHTALYWYRQSLGQGPEFLIYFQGTGAADDSGLPNDRFFAVRPEGSVSTLKIQRTERGDSAVYLCASSLSTTDGYTFGSGTRLTVV.

As concerns this clone: Additional DNA sequences in this sample encode the identical CDR3. The chain uses TRBV3-1 (or the pseudogene TRBV3-2) and TRBJ1-6, with TRBD1 matching over 10 bases. The junction had 8 bases not matched to a gene; V was cut back by 6 bases and J by 9 bases. Per germline, CDR1 LGHDT and CDR2 YNNKEL (reference sequence). The CDR3 contains 15 residues. In DNA form, the CDR3 reads TGTGCCAGCAGGTTCGGAGGACAGGGGGGTTCACCCCTCCACTTT. This codes for CASRFGGQGGSPLHF.

The rearrangement links TRBV6-5 to TRBJ1-2, with a possible D match to TRBD1 (6 bases). The CDR3 contains 15 residues. Trimming pared 4 bases from V and 2 bases from J, leaving 14 bases between. Germline V gives CDR1 MNHEY, CDR2 SVGAGI. CDR3 DNA: TGTGCCAGCAGTTTCACGAACAGGGTAAACTATGGCTACACCTTC. This translates into CASSFTNRVNYGYTF.

This sequence joins TRBV2 and TRBJ2-3; D uncertain. Per the germline V gene, CDR1 is SNHLY and CDR2 is FYNNEI. V gave up 3 bases and J gave up 5 bases, with 9 bases separating them. The CDR3 loop spans 13 amino acids. CDR3 sequence (DNA): TGTGCCAGCAGTGAGAATGCCAGAGATACGCAGTATTTT. Amino acids: CASSENARDTQYF.

In nucleotides, the CDR3 is TGTGCCAGCAGCTCCAGCGGGAGGGACACAGATACGCAGTATTTT. It specifies CASSSSGRDTDTQYF. The chain has TRBV7-6 and TRBJ2-3; 10 bases are shared with TRBD2. The CDR3 is 15 residues long. V was clipped by 4 bases and J by 2 bases; unmatched bases: 3. The germline V gene has CDR1 SGHVS and CDR2 FNYEAQ.

This clone has a handful of counts. The chain combines TRBV5-4 with TRBJ1-6, with D possibly matching TRBD1 (6 bases). There are 16 residues in the CDR3. Germline-derived CDR1 and CDR2 are SGHNT and YYREEE (reference sequence). V was clipped by 0 bases and J by 10 bases, with 17 bases between them. The CDR3 nucleotides read TGTGCCAGCAGCTTGGCCACTACAGGGAGAGAGTCACCCCTCCACTTT. Translated, it gives CASSLATTGRESPLHF.